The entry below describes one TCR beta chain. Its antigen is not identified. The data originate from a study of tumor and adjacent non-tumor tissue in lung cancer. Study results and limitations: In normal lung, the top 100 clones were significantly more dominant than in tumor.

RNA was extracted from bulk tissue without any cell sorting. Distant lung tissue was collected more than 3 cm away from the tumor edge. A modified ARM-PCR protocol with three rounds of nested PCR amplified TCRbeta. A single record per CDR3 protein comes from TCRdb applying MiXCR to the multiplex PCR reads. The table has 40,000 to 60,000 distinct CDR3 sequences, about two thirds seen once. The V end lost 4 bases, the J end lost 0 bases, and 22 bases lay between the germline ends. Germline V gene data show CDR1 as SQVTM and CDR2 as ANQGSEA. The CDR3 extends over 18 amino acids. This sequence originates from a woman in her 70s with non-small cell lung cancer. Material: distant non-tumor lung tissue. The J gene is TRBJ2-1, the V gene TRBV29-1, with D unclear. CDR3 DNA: TGCAGCGTTGGAAGAATACCCTTTAGCACCAGCTCCTACAATGAGCAGTTCTTC. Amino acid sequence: CSVGRIPFSTSSYNEQFF.